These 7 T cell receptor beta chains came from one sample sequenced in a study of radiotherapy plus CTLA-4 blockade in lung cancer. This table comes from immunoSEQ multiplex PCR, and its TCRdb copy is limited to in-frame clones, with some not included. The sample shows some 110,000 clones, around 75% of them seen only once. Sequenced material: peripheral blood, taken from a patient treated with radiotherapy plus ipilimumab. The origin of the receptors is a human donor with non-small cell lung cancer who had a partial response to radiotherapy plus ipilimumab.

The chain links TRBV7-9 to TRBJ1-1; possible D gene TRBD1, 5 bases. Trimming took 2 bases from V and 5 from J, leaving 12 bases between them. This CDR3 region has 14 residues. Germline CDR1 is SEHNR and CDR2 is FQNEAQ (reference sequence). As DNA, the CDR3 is TGTGCCAGCAGCTTATCGGCGGGGGATACTGAAGCTTTCTTT. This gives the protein CASSLSAGDTEAFF.

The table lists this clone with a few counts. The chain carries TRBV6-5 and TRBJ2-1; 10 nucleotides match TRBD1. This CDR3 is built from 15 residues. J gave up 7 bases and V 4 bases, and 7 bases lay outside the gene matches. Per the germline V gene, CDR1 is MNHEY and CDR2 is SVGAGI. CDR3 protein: CASSWDRGGGNEQFF. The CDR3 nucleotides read TGTGCCAGCAGTTGGGACAGGGGTGGAGGGAATGAGCAGTTCTTC.

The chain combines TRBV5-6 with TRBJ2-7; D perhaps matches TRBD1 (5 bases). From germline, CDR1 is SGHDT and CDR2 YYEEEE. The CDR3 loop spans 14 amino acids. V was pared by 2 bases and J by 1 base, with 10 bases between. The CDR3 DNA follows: TGTGCCAGCAGCTTTAGGGGAACTTCCTACGAGCAGTACGTC. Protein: CASSFRGTSYEQYV.

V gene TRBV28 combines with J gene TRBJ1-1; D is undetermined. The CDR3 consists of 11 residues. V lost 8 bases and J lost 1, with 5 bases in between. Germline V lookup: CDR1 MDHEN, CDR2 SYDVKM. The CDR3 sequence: CASRENTEAFF. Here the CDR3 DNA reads TGTGCCAGCCGGGAGAACACTGAAGCTTTCTTT.

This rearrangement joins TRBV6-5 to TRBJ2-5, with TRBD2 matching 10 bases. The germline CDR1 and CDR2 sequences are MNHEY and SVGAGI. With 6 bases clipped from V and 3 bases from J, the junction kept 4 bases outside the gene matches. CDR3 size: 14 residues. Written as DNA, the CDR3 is TGTGCCAGCAGCCGAGCGGGAGGGAAAGAGACCCAGTACTTC. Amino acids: CASSRAGGKETQYF.

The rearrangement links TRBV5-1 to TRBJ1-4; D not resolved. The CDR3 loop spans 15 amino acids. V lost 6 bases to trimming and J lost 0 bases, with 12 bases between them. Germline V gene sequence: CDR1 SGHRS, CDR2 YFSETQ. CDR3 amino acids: CASTKDGATNEKLFF. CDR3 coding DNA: TGCGCCAGCACCAAAGACGGGGCAACTAATGAAAAACTGTTTTTT.

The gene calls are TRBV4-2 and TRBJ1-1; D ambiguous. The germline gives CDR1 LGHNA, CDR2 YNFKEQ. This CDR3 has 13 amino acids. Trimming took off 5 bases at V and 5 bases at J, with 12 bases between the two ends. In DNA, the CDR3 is TGTGCCAGCAGCTTCAGACCGGGGACTGAAGCTTTCTTT. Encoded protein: CASSFRPGTEAFF.